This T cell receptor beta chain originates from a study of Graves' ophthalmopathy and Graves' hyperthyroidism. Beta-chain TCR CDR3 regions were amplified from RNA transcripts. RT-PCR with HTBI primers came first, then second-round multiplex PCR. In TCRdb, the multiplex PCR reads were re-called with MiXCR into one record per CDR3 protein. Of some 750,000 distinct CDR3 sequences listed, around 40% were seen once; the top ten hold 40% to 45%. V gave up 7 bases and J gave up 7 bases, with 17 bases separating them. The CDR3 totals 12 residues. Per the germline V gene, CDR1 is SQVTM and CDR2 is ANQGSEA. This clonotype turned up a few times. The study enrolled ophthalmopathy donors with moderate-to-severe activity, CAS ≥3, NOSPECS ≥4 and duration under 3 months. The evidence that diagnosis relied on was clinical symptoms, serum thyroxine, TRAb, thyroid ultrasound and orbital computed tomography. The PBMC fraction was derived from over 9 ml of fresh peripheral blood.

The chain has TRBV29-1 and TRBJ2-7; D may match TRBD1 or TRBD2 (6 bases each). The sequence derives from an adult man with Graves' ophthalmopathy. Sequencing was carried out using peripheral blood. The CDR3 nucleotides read TGCAGCGGATTGGGGGGCGTCGGGGAGCAGTACTTC. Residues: CSGLGGVGEQYF.